This record covers a single T cell receptor beta chain. This sample was included in a study of blood T cell repertoires in COVID-19. Overall study context: The origin of the acute and convalescent COVID-19 samples was the United States, Italy and Spain. Sources were T cells, B-cell-depleted T cells, or PBMCs; the material itself was cDNA or gDNA.

V shed 0 bases and J shed 4 bases, with 10 bases lying between them. The CDR3 is made up of 15 amino acids. Germline lookup yields CDR1 LNHNV and CDR2 YYDKDF (reference sequence). The data were produced by immunoSEQ multiplex PCR, yet TCRdb's version contains in-frame clones alone and is incomplete. The table records 200,000 or so clones, around four fifths of them present only once. The specimen was peripheral blood. This chain connects TRBV15 to TRBJ1-5; the D gene is possibly TRBD1 (5 bases). The clonotype was recovered from a woman under 40 with acute or convalescent COVID-19. The CDR3 is CATSRDPGQNQPQHF. The CDR3 nucleotides are TGTGCCACCAGCAGAGACCCAGGGCAGAATCAGCCCCAGCATTTT.